The 18 T cell receptor beta chains below all came from one sample that was sequenced in a study of radiation and T cells in renal cell carcinoma. TCRdb keeps only in-frame clones here, not all; method: immunoSEQ multiplex PCR. Here the sample spans 100,000 to 150,000 clones, 81% being singletons. Time point reported: blood 2 weeks post-SBRT. The treatment: 15 Gy SBRT to primary tumor, nephrectomy 4 weeks later. The source material was blood, sampled from a patient whose treatment included radiotherapy and nephrectomy. These receptors came from a man aged 50 to 60 with renal cell carcinoma.

Notes on this clone: Additional DNA sequences in this sample encode the identical CDR3. The rearrangement uses TRBV5-1 and TRBJ2-1; 12 nucleotides line up with TRBD2. V gave up 4 bases and J gave up 4 bases; unmatched junction bases: 6. Per germline, CDR1 SGHRS and CDR2 YFSETQ. The CDR3 consists of 16 residues. CDR3 protein: CASSLGGTSGYNEQFF. CDR3 sequence (DNA): TGCGCCAGCAGCCTTGGCGGGACTAGCGGGTACAATGAGCAGTTCTTC.

The chain links TRBV6-6 to TRBJ1-5; TRBD1 might be the D (5 bases). V lost 2 bases, J lost 13 bases, and 15 bases lay in between. Germline CDR1 is MNHNY and CDR2 is SVGAGI (reference sequence). The CDR3 covers 13 residues. The CDR3 loop is CASSYPGTDSQHF. In nucleotides, the CDR3 is TGTGCCAGCAGTTACCCGGGGACCGATTCTCAGCATTTT.

V usage is TRBV4-1 and J usage is TRBJ1-4, with 10 positions matching TRBD1. Losses at the gene ends were 3 bases for V and 8 bases for J; bases not matched to a gene: 3. The CDR3 is 14 amino acids. Germline-derived CDR1 and CDR2 are MGHRA and YSYEKL. CDR3 sequence: CASSHRDRGEKLFF. In nucleotides, the CDR3 is TGCGCCAGCAGCCACCGGGACAGGGGAGAAAAACTGTTTTTT.

The J gene is TRBJ1-2, the V gene TRBV5-1, with unresolved D. Between the trimmed V and J ends, which lost 5 bases and 8 bases, there was a span of 10 bases. The V gene's germline CDR1 is SGHRS and CDR2 YFSETQ. The CDR3 consists of 11 residues. CDR3 residues: CASSGIGGYTF. The CDR3 nucleotides are TGCGCCAGCAGTGGTATTGGAGGCTACACCTTC.

The chain carries TRBV30 and TRBJ2-5; tentative D call: TRBD1 (5 bases). The V end was cut by 0 bases, the J end by 1 base, with 9 bases between. The CDR3 consists of 14 residues. From germline, CDR1 is GTSNPN and CDR2 SVGIG (reference sequence). CDR3: CAWSVRQGQETQYF. The CDR3 coding sequence is TGTGCCTGGAGTGTAAGGCAGGGCCAAGAGACCCAGTACTTC.

The chain combines TRBV28 with TRBJ1-1, with a weak D call TRBD1 (5 bases). The CDR3 sequence is 15 residues long. Between the trimmed V and J ends, which lost 6 bases and 0 bases, there was a span of 14 bases. CDR1 is MDHEN and CDR2 is SYDVKM in the germline V gene. In nucleotides, the CDR3 is TGTGCCAGCAGAATAAGGGGTTCCATGAACACTGAAGCTTTCTTT. Protein sequence: CASRIRGSMNTEAFF.

The chain carries TRBV28 and TRBJ1-5; 8 bases line up with TRBD1. The V and J ends lost 5 bases and 1 base, in that order; junction bases with no gene match: 7. Germline CDR1 MDHEN, CDR2 SYDVKM. The CDR3 consists of 16 residues. CDR3 region: CASSHQGAGSNQPQHF. The DNA for the CDR3 is TGTGCCAGCAGTCATCAGGGGGCAGGGAGCAATCAGCCCCAGCATTTT.

Many counts were recorded for this clone. V is TRBV5-1 and J is TRBJ1-5, with D perhaps TRBD1 (5 bases). The V gene lost 4 bases and the J gene lost 4 bases, with 12 bases spanning the gap. The CDR3 contains 14 residues. Germline CDR1 SGHRS, CDR2 YFSETQ. The CDR3 is CASSPGTENQPQHF. CDR3 nucleotides: TGCGCCAGCAGCCCAGGGACGGAGAATCAGCCCCAGCATTTT.

The V and J genes are TRBV11-3 and TRBJ2-1, with 13 bases lining up with TRBD2. Trimming at V came to 5 bases and at J to 1 base, leaving 5 bases not matched to a gene. The germline V gene has CDR1 SGHNT and CDR2 YENEEA. The CDR3 spans 17 residues. CDR3 sequence reads: CASSRRTSGGSYNEQFF. The CDR3 DNA follows: TGTGCCAGCAGCCGCCGGACTAGCGGGGGTTCCTACAATGAGCAGTTCTTC.

V usage is TRBV4-1 and J usage is TRBJ2-5; 10 bases match TRBD1. Germline V gene sequence: CDR1 MGHRA, CDR2 YSYEKL. Unmatched junction bases numbered 15, after V lost 3 bases and J lost 5 bases. The length of the CDR3 is 18 residues. CDR3 nucleotide sequence: TGCGCCAGCAGCCACGACCCGGACAGGGGGGGTTACCGGGAGACCCAGTACTTC. It yields the protein CASSHDPDRGGYRETQYF.

CDR3: CASSQDGSNQPQHF. The CDR3 DNA follows: TGCGCCAGCAGCCAAGATGGCTCCAATCAGCCCCAGCATTTT. The chain links TRBV4-1 to TRBJ1-5; D not resolved. Trimming removed 0 bases at V and 3 bases at J, with 6 bases between. The germline V gene has CDR1 MGHRA and CDR2 YSYEKL. This CDR3 has 14 residues.

The V gene is TRBV18, the J gene TRBJ2-5, with 7 bases aligning to TRBD1. The V and J ends lost 1 base and 4 bases, in that order; junction bases with no gene match: 6. Looked up from germline, CDR1 is KGHSH and CDR2 is LQKENI. The CDR3 loop spans 15 amino acids. CDR3 protein: CASSPLEGAGETQYF. The CDR3 DNA is TGTGCCAGCTCACCACTTGAGGGGGCGGGAGAGACCCAGTACTTC.

This chain links TRBV4-1 with TRBJ2-1, with 9 bases fitting TRBD2. This CDR3 contains 15 residues. Germline V gene lookup returns CDR1 MGHRA and CDR2 YSYEKL. V gave up 4 bases and J gave up 8 bases; unmatched junction bases: 9. This chain's CDR3 is CASSPGAGGPYEQFF. The CDR3 DNA sequence: TGCGCCAGCAGCCCCGGGGCGGGGGGGCCCTATGAGCAGTTCTTC.

The rearrangement uses TRBV5-1 and TRBJ2-7; 11 nucleotides agree with TRBD1. Germline assignment: CDR1 SGHRS and CDR2 YFSETQ. The trim removed 4 bases at V and 4 bases at J, leaving 4 bases unmatched. The CDR3 is 14 residues long. The CDR3 DNA reads TGCGCCAGCAGCCCGGACAGGGGGCCATACGAGCAGTACTTC. It translates to CASSPDRGPYEQYF.

The chain joins TRBV27 to TRBJ2-5, with D possibly being TRBD1 or TRBD2 (6 bases each). Between the trimmed V and J ends, which lost 0 bases and 2 bases, there was a span of 10 bases. Germline V gives CDR1 MNHEY, CDR2 SMNVEV (reference sequence). The length of the CDR3 is 15 residues. This chain's CDR3 is CASSLSGGRQETQYF. In DNA, the CDR3 is TGTGCCAGCAGTTTATCGGGGGGCCGACAAGAGACCCAGTACTTC.

V and J are TRBV19 and TRBJ2-7; D ambiguous. CDR3 size: 13 residues. Germline lookup yields CDR1 LNHDA and CDR2 SQIVND (reference sequence). V was cut by 0 bases and J by 2 bases, with 5 bases left in between. The CDR3 loop is CASSIEEPYEQYF. The CDR3 region has the DNA TGTGCCAGTAGTATAGAGGAGCCCTACGAGCAGTACTTC.

This clone was observed a handful of times. The V and J genes are TRBV10-2 and TRBJ2-7; tentatively, D is TRBD2 (6 bases). The V gene's germline CDR1 is WSHSY and CDR2 SAAADI. The length of the CDR3 is 14 residues. Trimming pared 4 bases from V and 0 bases from J, leaving 10 bases between. The CDR3 loop is CASSAGLGSYEQYF. DNA for the CDR3: TGCGCCAGCAGTGCGGGACTTGGCTCCTACGAGCAGTACTTC.

The chain carries TRBV2 and TRBJ2-1; D perhaps matches TRBD2 (10 bases). V gave up 0 bases and J gave up 15 bases, with 18 bases separating them. This CDR3 has 14 residues. Germline-derived CDR1 and CDR2 are SNHLY and FYNNEI. The CDR3 bases are TGTGCCAGCAGTGAAGCACTAGCGGGACAGGGTAGGTTCTTC. Amino acids: CASSEALAGQGRFF.